This TCR beta chain was captured by sequencing in a study of T cell responses to AZD1222 COVID-19 vaccine. Study context: Second-dose recipients at about 4 or about 12 weeks were treated as one pooled group.

The study's findings and limits: No day 14 peak samples; only post-peak repertoires were characterized. The breadth and depth of Spike-specific TCRs increased once two AZD1222 doses had been given. Baseline seropositives among AZD1222 recipients totaled only 5 or 6.

Comments on this clone: Its antigen is not identified.

Libraries were prepared by immunoSEQ multiplex PCR; TCRdb keeps only in-frame clonotypes and omits some of them. This table holds roughly 160,000 clones, more than 80% found once. CDR3 length: 18 amino acids. Germline assignment: CDR1 MDHEN and CDR2 SYDVKM. Trimming removed 5 bases from V and 3 bases from J, with 23 bases in between. V gene TRBV28 combines with J gene TRBJ1-3, with a possible D match to TRBD1 (5 bases). The sequence derives from an adult in good health. Sequences were derived from peripheral blood, sampled on day 0 of AZD1222 vaccination. The CDR3 DNA reads TGTGCCAGCAGTCCCGCCCCTGGGACCCCGGGGGGTGGAAACACCATATATTTT. Translated, it gives CASSPAPGTPGGGNTIYF.